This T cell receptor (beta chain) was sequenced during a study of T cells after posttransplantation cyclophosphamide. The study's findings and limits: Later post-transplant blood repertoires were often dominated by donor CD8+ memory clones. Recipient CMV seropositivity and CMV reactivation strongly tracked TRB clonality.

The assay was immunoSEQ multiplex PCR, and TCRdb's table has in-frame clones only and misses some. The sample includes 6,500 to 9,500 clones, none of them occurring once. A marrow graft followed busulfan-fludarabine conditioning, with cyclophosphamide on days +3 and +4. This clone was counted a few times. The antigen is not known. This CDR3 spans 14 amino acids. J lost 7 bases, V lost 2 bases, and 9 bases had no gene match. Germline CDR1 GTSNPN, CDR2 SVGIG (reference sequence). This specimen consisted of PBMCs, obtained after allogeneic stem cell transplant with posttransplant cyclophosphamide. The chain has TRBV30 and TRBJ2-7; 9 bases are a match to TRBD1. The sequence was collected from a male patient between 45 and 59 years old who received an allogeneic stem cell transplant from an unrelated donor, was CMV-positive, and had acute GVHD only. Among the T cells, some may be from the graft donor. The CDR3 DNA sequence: TGTGCCTGGAGTAGGGGGACAGGGCAGGCGGAGCAGTACTTC. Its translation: CAWSRGTGQAEQYF.